Presented here are 27 T cell receptor beta chains from one specimen sequenced in a study of T cells after yellow fever vaccination. TCRdb reanalysed the 5' RACE reads using MiXCR and keeps one entry per CDR3 protein. The sample shows about 300,000 distinct CDR3 sequences, about 10% of them seen only once. The starting material was CD4+ T cells sorted from PBMCs, obtained 5 days after the yellow fever booster vaccination. The receptors come from a man between 18 and 35 years old who received the YFV17D yellow fever vaccine.

The chain uses TRBV7-2 and TRBJ1-6, with unresolved D. Germline V gene data show CDR1 as SGHTA and CDR2 as FQGNSA. CDR3 length equals 16 residues. Trimming removed 5 bases at V and 6 bases at J, with 17 bases between. The chain's CDR3 is CASSSATSPLNSPLHF. The DNA for the CDR3 is TGTGCCAGCAGCAGCGCGACGTCGCCCCTTAATTCACCCCTCCACTTT.

This clonotype occurred many times. The chain joins TRBV6-6 to TRBJ2-1, with D maybe TRBD2 (6 bases). Trimming left V 10 bases short and J 0 bases short, with 16 bases between. Germline values: CDR1 MNHNY, CDR2 SVGAGI (reference sequence). The CDR3 consists of 15 residues. The CDR3 is CATRPGLSSYNEQFF. The DNA for the CDR3 is TGTGCCACCCGACCGGGACTCAGCTCCTACAATGAGCAGTTCTTC.

The J gene is TRBJ2-1, the V gene TRBV2; D is ambiguous. The germline gives CDR1 SNHLY, CDR2 FYNNEI. There are 11 residues in the CDR3. Trimming took off 7 bases at V and 3 bases at J, with 4 bases between the two ends. Here the CDR3 DNA reads TGTGCCAGCACTTACTACAATGAGCAGTTCTTC. Translated, it gives CASTYYNEQFF.

To note about this clonotype: This may be a read error, as it is one base from a much larger clone. The gene calls are TRBV4-2 and TRBJ1-6, with D perhaps TRBD1 (5 bases). This CDR3 region has 17 residues. Per germline, CDR1 LGHNA and CDR2 YNFKEQ. The CDR3 is CASSQGEGAAYNSHLHF. The CDR3 DNA reads as TGTGCCAGCAGCCAAGGGGAAGGGGCCGCCTATAATTCACACCTCCACTTT.

This clonotype was picked up a small number of times. This chain links TRBV20-1 with TRBJ2-5; no reliable D call. V lost 3 bases and J lost 2, with 7 bases in between. There are 12 residues in the CDR3. Germline V gene data show CDR1 as DFQATT and CDR2 as SNEGSKA (reference sequence). CDR3 nucleotide sequence: TGCAGTGCTAGTCTCCTACAAGAGACCCAGTACTTC. Protein: CSASLLQETQYF.

This clonotype was recorded many times. The chain links TRBV5-1 to TRBJ1-5, with D perhaps TRBD1 (5 bases). The germline gives CDR1 SGHRS, CDR2 YFSETQ. Trimming left V 5 bases short and J 2 bases short, with 11 bases between. The CDR3 sequence is 14 residues long. CDR3 DNA: TGCGCCAGCAGTCTGGGGGACGGCAATCAGCCCCAGCATTTT. Amino acid sequence: CASSLGDGNQPQHF.

The table lists this clonotype with a few counts. CDR3 region: CAISESRNTEAFF. Here the CDR3 DNA reads TGTGCCATCAGTGAGTCCCGGAACACTGAAGCTTTCTTT. The chain combines TRBV10-3 with TRBJ1-1; D is unclear. Trimming removed 0 bases at V and 1 base at J, with 3 bases between. The germline CDR1 and CDR2 sequences are ENHRY and SYGVKD. The CDR3 spans 13 residues.

This clonotype was found a few times. This chain connects TRBV15 to TRBJ2-2, with 10 bases that match TRBD2. This CDR3 has 15 residues. Germline-derived CDR1 and CDR2 are LNHNV and YYDKDF (reference sequence). The J segment lost 4 bases and the V segment lost 7 bases, leaving 6 bases of the junction unmatched. CDR3 residues: CATTASGGSTGELFF. The CDR3, as DNA: TGTGCCACCACGGCTAGCGGGGGTTCCACCGGGGAGCTGTTTTTT.

This clonotype was found a few times. The V gene is TRBV12-3 or TRBV12-4, the J gene TRBJ2-7, with 8 bases fitting TRBD1. V shed 4 bases and J 2 bases; nucleotides not matched to a gene: 4. The CDR3 loop spans 14 amino acids. The CDR3 sequence is CASSSKTGAYEQYF. CDR3 nucleotides: TGTGCCAGCAGTTCCAAGACAGGGGCCTACGAGCAGTACTTC.

This clonotype was counted only a few times. The gene calls are TRBV6-5 and TRBJ2-1; 7 bases match TRBD2. With 8 bases clipped from V and 0 bases from J, the junction kept 25 bases outside the gene matches. Germline CDR1 is MNHEY and CDR2 is SVGAGI. There are 21 residues in the CDR3. The CDR3 bases are TGTGCCAGCGAGTCATTCCTCCAGCGGGGTGGTCCCACAAGCTCCTACAATGAGCAGTTCTTC. Amino acid sequence: CASESFLQRGGPTSSYNEQFF.

This clonotype was observed many times. CDR3 nucleotide sequence: TGTGCCAGCAGTTATCGAGGGGACGAGCAGTACTTC. Its translation: CASSYRGDEQYF. The chain employs TRBV6-6 and TRBJ2-7; D may match TRBD1 or TRBD2 (5 bases each). Germline V gene lookup returns CDR1 MNHNY and CDR2 SVGAGI (reference sequence). The germline V and J ends were trimmed by 3 bases and 5 bases, with 8 bases remaining between them. This CDR3 comprises 12 residues.

In this sample, this clonotype turned up a few times. The DNA of the CDR3 is TGTGCCAGCTCCGCCCTGGGGGGGAGCACTGAAGCTTTCTTT. Amino acids: CASSALGGSTEAFF. The chain is built from TRBV12-3 or TRBV12-4 and TRBJ1-1, with a possible D match to TRBD1 (5 bases). Trimming removed 8 bases at V and 4 bases at J, with 17 bases between. The CDR3 has 14 amino acids.

This clonotype was seen at least ten times. This rearrangement joins TRBV5-1 to TRBJ2-3, with D unclear. CDR1 and CDR2 (germline): SGHRS, YFSETQ. With 2 bases removed from V and 2 bases from J, the gap between germline ends came to 6 bases. There are 13 residues in the CDR3. The CDR3 sequence: CASSFPDTDTQYF. Written as DNA, the CDR3 is TGCGCCAGCAGCTTTCCCGACACAGATACGCAGTATTTT.

The chain links TRBV20-1 to TRBJ1-1; TRBD1 matches 7 bases. The CDR3 has 14 residues. CDR1 DFQATT and CDR2 SNEGSKA come from the germline V gene (reference sequence). V lost 4 bases to trimming and J lost 0 bases; unmatched junction nucleotides: 5. The CDR3 sequence is CSANRQGMNTEAFF. The CDR3 DNA follows: TGCAGTGCTAATAGACAGGGAATGAACACTGAAGCTTTCTTT.

This clonotype was seen many times. The chain uses TRBV7-2 and TRBJ2-6; D unclear. The ends were cut back, 2 bases at V and 0 bases at J, with 8 bases in the middle. The V gene's germline CDR1 is SGHTA and CDR2 FQGNSA. This CDR3 spans 16 amino acids. CDR3 in amino acids: CASSLLRYSGANVLTF. CDR3 DNA: TGTGCCAGCAGCTTATTGAGATACTCTGGGGCCAACGTCCTGACTTTC. Full variable domain (remainder filled in from reference TRBV7-2 and TRBJ2-6): GAGVSQSPSNKVTEKGKDVELRCDPISGHTALYWYRQSLGQGLEFLIYFQGNSAPDKSGLPSDRFSAERTGGSVSTLTIQRTQQEDSAVYLCASSLLRYSGANVLTFGAGSRLTVL.

This clonotype was counted a few times. The chain combines TRBV9 with TRBJ1-3; D is unclear. The CDR3 loop spans 14 amino acids. The germline V gene has CDR1 SGDLS and CDR2 YYNGEE. V was clipped by 2 bases and J by 0 bases, with 6 bases between them. CDR3 coding DNA: TGTGCCAGCAGCGTGGCAGCCTCTGGAAACACCATATATTTT. Its protein product is CASSVAASGNTIYF.

This clonotype was seen only a few times. CDR3: CASRPLHRDEKLFF. Here the CDR3 DNA reads TGTGCCAGCAGACCACTTCACCGAGATGAAAAACTGTTTTTT. The rearrangement joins TRBV12-3 or TRBV12-4 to TRBJ1-4; D is undetermined. The CDR3 has 14 residues. Trimming cost V 6 bases and J 6 bases, with 14 bases left between them.

This clonotype was seen repeatedly, ten times or more. The chain uses TRBV28 and TRBJ2-7; 10 nucleotides agree with TRBD1. The CDR3 has 16 amino acids. Per the germline V gene, CDR1 is MDHEN and CDR2 is SYDVKM. With V trimmed by 5 bases and J by 3 bases, 10 bases remained unmatched. The CDR3 loop is CASSATGGRSYYEQYV. The CDR3 DNA sequence: TGTGCCAGCAGTGCGACAGGGGGCAGATCTTACTACGAGCAGTACGTC.

This chain links TRBV7-9 with TRBJ1-1; the D gene is possibly TRBD1 (6 bases). The CDR3 is 14 amino acids. V was cut by 2 bases and J by 6 bases, with 13 bases left in between. Germline V gives CDR1 SEHNR, CDR2 FQNEAQ (reference sequence). The DNA for the CDR3 is TGTGCCAGCAGCTTAAACAGGGTAACTCCTGAAGCTTTCTTT. The encoded protein is CASSLNRVTPEAFF.

The chain couples TRBV2 to TRBJ2-3, with a weak D call TRBD1 (5 bases). This CDR3 is 15 amino acids long. The germline V gene has CDR1 SNHLY and CDR2 FYNNEI. V was trimmed by 8 bases and J by 2 bases, leaving 17 bases between them. CDR3 DNA sequence: TGTGCCAGCGGCCTCCAAGGGGTAGACACAGATACGCAGTATTTT. Translation: CASGLQGVDTDTQYF. Full variable domain (missing parts from reference TRBV2 and TRBJ2-3): EPEVTQTPSHQVTQMGQEVILRCVPISNHLYFYWYRQILGQKVEFLVSFYNNEISEKSEIFDDQFSVERPDGSNFTLKIRSTKLEDSAMYFCASGLQGVDTDTQYFGPGTRLTVL.

This clonotype appeared a few times. This chain joins TRBV20-1 and TRBJ2-5; weak D call: TRBD1 (7 bases). This CDR3 has 14 amino acids. CDR1 and CDR2 (germline): DFQATT, SNEGSKA (reference sequence). Trimming removed 4 bases at V and 5 bases at J, with 17 bases between. CDR3 protein: CSATKQGRRETQYF. CDR3 coding DNA: TGCAGTGCTACGAAACAGGGGAGGAGGGAGACCCAGTACTTC.

This clonotype was found a few times. V gene TRBV6-5 combines with J gene TRBJ1-1; D is perhaps TRBD1 (5 bases). This CDR3 comprises 15 residues. The germline CDR1 and CDR2 sequences are MNHEY and SVGAGI. Trimming left V 7 bases short and J 7 bases short, with 22 bases between. The CDR3 region has the DNA TGTGCCAGCACCTGGGGGGGTATGAGAAGCGGTGAAGCTTTCTTT. The encoded protein is CASTWGGMRSGEAFF.

The chain has TRBV6-6 and TRBJ2-1; D is perhaps TRBD2 (5 bases). Trimming removed 5 bases from V and 3 bases from J, with 11 bases in between. Germline V CDR1 and CDR2: MNHNY, SVGAGI (reference sequence). This CDR3 contains 14 residues. The DNA for the CDR3 is TGTGCCAGCAGTCCTACCACTAGCTACAATGAGCAGTTCTTC. This encodes CASSPTTSYNEQFF.

Ten or more counts support this clonotype. V and J are TRBV27 and TRBJ1-3; 7 nucleotides agree with TRBD1. The CDR3 runs 14 residues. V was pared by 9 bases and J by 2 bases, with 7 bases of the junction left unmatched. The germline V gene has CDR1 MNHEY and CDR2 SMNVEV (reference sequence). The CDR3 nucleotides read TGTGCCAGTAAAACCGGGACAGCTGGAAACACCATATATTTT. Residues: CASKTGTAGNTIYF.

The rearrangement uses TRBV28 and TRBJ2-3; 7 nucleotides align to TRBD2. The V gene end was trimmed by 6 bases and the J gene end by 3 bases; junction bases not matched to a gene: 6. Germline CDR1 reads MDHEN; CDR2 reads SYDVKM. The CDR3 contains 14 residues. The CDR3 region has the DNA TGTGCCAGCAGCCAGGGAGGGGCGACAGATACGCAGTATTTT. Amino acids: CASSQGGATDTQYF.

Comments on this clonotype: At one of its ends the junction is not consistent with the germline gene, which may arise from a read error. The CDR3 reads CASCQGFGGPYEQYF. The CDR3 region has the DNA TGCGCCAGCTGCCAAGGATTCGGGGGCCCATACGAGCAGTACTTC. The rearrangement links TRBV4-3 to TRBJ2-7, with D perhaps TRBD1 or TRBD2 (6 bases each). Germline V CDR1 and CDR2: LGHNA, YSLEER. The CDR3 covers 15 residues.

The CDR3 sequence: CASRRGFVGTGELFF. The CDR3 region has the DNA TGTGCCAGCAGGAGGGGGTTTGTTGGCACCGGGGAGCTGTTTTTT. V usage is TRBV11-2 and J usage is TRBJ2-2, with a possible D match to TRBD1 (6 bases). There are 15 residues in the CDR3. The V end was cut by 6 bases, the J end by 4 bases, with 15 bases between. Germline CDR1 is SGHAT and CDR2 is FQNNGV. Variable domain in full (rest from reference TRBV11-2 and TRBJ2-2): EAGVAQSPRYKIIEKRQSVAFWCNPISGHATLYWYQQILGQGPKLLIQFQNNGVVDDSQLPKDRFSAERLKGVDSTLKIQPAKLEDSAVYLCASRRGFVGTGELFFGEGSRLTVL.